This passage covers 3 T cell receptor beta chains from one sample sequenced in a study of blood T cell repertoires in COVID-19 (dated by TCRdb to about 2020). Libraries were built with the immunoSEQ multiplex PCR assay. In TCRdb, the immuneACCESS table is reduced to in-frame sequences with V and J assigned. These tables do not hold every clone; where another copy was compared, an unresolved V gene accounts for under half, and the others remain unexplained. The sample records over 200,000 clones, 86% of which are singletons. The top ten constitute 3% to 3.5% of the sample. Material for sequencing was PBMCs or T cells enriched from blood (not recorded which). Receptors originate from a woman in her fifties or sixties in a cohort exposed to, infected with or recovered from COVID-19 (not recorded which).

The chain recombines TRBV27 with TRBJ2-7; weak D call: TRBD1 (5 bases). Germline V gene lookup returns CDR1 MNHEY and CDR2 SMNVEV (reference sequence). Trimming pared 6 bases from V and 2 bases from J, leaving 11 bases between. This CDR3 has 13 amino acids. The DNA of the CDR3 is TGTGCCAGCAGAAAGTCAGGGACCTACGAGCAGTACTTC. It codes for CASRKSGTYEQYF.

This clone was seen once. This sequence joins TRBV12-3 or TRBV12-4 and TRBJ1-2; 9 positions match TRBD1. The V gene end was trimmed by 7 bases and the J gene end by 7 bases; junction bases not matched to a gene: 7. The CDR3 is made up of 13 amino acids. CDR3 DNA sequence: TGTGCCAGCACTACGACAGGGGGAATTGGCTACACCTTC. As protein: CASTTTGGIGYTF.

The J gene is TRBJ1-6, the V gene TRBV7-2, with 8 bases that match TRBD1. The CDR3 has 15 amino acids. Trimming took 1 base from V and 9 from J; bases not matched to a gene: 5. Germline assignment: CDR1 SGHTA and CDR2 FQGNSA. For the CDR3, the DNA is TGTGCCAGCAGCTTAGAGCAGGGGGCAGGTTCACCCCTCCACTTT. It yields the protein CASSLEQGAGSPLHF.